The 25 T cell receptor beta chains below were found in one sample sequenced in a study of shared clonotypes between healthy human individuals. Profiled with immunoSEQ multiplex PCR; TCRdb holds only in-frame clones, not every one. This repertoire shows millions of clones, around 90% found once; its top ten account for around 0.14%. Input material: naive CD4+ T cells sorted from blood. Stated subset: CD45RA+ positively selected. These receptors came from a young man in good health.

The chain has TRBV5-1 and TRBJ2-1; the D gene is possibly TRBD2 (5 bases). V gave up 4 bases and J gave up 8 bases, with 16 bases separating them. The CDR3 totals 14 residues. In germline, CDR1 is SGHRS, CDR2 YFSETQ. CDR3 region: CASSLGGDSDEQFF. In DNA form, the CDR3 reads TGCGCCAGCAGCCTAGGTGGGGATAGCGATGAGCAGTTCTTC.

This chain connects TRBV2 to TRBJ2-7; perhaps TRBD2 as D (6 bases). Trimming removed 8 bases from V and 1 base from J, with 15 bases in between. This CDR3 is 14 amino acids long. Germline V CDR1 and CDR2: SNHLY, FYNNEI. Written as DNA, the CDR3 is TGTGCCAGCGTCCGGGACTCCAATTCCTACGAGCAGTACTTC. Its translation: CASVRDSNSYEQYF.

The V and J genes are TRBV5-4 and TRBJ2-3; 7 bases align to TRBD1. V dropped 4 bases and J dropped 2; count of bases not matched to a gene: 10. This CDR3 has 16 residues. Germline lookup yields CDR1 SGHNT and CDR2 YYREEE (reference sequence). The CDR3 loop is CASSPLGGTTTDTQYF. For the CDR3, the DNA is TGTGCCAGCAGCCCCCTAGGGGGCACAACCACAGATACGCAGTATTTT.

The chain employs TRBV2 and TRBJ1-2, with 8 bases identical to TRBD1. The V gene end was trimmed by 6 bases and the J gene end by 5 bases; junction bases not matched to a gene: 5. CDR3 length equals 13 residues. Germline values: CDR1 SNHLY, CDR2 FYNNEI. CDR3 sequence (DNA): TGTGCCAGCAGCAACACAGGGGGTTATGGCTACACCTTC. The encoded protein is CASSNTGGYGYTF.

On this clone itself: The junction differs from germline at one of its ends, possibly a read error. This chain connects TRBV2 to TRBJ1-2; D possibly corresponds to TRBD1 (5 bases). The CDR3 extends over 14 amino acids. Per the germline V gene, CDR1 is SNHLY and CDR2 is FYNNEI. The CDR3 protein is CASSETGTHYGYTF. The CDR3 region has the DNA TGTGCCAGCAGCGAAACCGGGACCCACTACGGCTACACCTTC.

The chain links TRBV11-2 to TRBJ2-7; TRBD1 matches 7 bases. The CDR3 consists of 15 residues. Trimming at V came to 4 bases and at J to 4 bases, leaving 10 bases not matched to a gene. Germline CDR1 and CDR2: SGHAT and FQNNGV. For the CDR3, the DNA is TGTGCCAGCAGCTCATCAAGACAGGGCGGGTACGAGCAGTACTTC. This sequence encodes CASSSSRQGGYEQYF.

The chain joins TRBV9 to TRBJ2-1; a possible D gene is TRBD2 (7 bases). From germline, CDR1 is SGDLS and CDR2 YYNGEE. This CDR3 has 15 residues. Trimming removed 4 bases at V and 6 bases at J, with 17 bases between. CDR3 in DNA: TGTGCCAGCAGCCCACAGGGAGGGCCACTCAATGAGCAGTTCTTC. Its translation: CASSPQGGPLNEQFF.

The CDR3 here is CASSLEWGPSNSPLHF. The CDR3 DNA reads TGTGCCAGCAGCTTAGAGTGGGGACCGAGTAATTCACCCCTCCACTTT. The V call is TRBV7-2, the J call TRBJ1-6; a possible D gene is TRBD1 (5 bases). The V gene lost 1 base and the J gene lost 6 bases, with 13 bases spanning the gap. The CDR3 runs to 16 residues. CDR1 and CDR2 (germline): SGHTA, FQGNSA. The variable domain in full, with the rest retrieved from reference TRBV7-2 and TRBJ1-6, is GAGVSQSPSNKVTEKGKDVELRCDPISGHTALYWYRQSLGQGLEFLIYFQGNSAPDKSGLPSDRFSAERTGGSVSTLTIQRTQQEDSAVYLCASSLEWGPSNSPLHFGNGTRLTVT.

The chain combines TRBV6-6 with TRBJ2-3, with D possibly TRBD2 on 6 matching bases. Germline lookup yields CDR1 MNHNY and CDR2 SVGAGI (reference sequence). V was trimmed by 4 bases and J by 5 bases, leaving 19 bases between them. This CDR3 comprises 16 residues. The CDR3 sequence is CASSSPPGGGVDTQYF. The CDR3 DNA is TGTGCCAGCAGTTCCCCCCCAGGCGGAGGGGTAGATACGCAGTATTTT.

Remarks on this clone: Other nucleotide sequences in the sample specify the same CDR3. The rearrangement uses TRBV18 and TRBJ2-7, with D possibly matching TRBD1 (5 bases). The V gene's germline CDR1 is KGHSH and CDR2 LQKENI. The CDR3 totals 13 residues. V gave up 0 bases and J gave up 5 bases, with 8 bases separating them. The CDR3 DNA reads as TGTGCCAGCTCACCACCGGTAGGGGACGAGCAGTACTTC. Amino acid sequence: CASSPPVGDEQYF.

This chain connects TRBV2 to TRBJ2-5; D possibly corresponds to TRBD2 (6 bases). The CDR3 is 14 residues long. V was shortened by 6 bases and J by 3 bases, with 14 bases between the two germline ends. Germline V gives CDR1 SNHLY, CDR2 FYNNEI. Here the CDR3 DNA reads TGTGCCAGCAGCCGAGTTCGCGGGGAAGAGACCCAGTACTTC. Its translation: CASSRVRGEETQYF.

The table lists this clone with a count of one. This sequence joins TRBV11-3 and TRBJ2-1, with 10 bases fitting TRBD2. CDR1 is SGHNT and CDR2 is YENEEA in the germline V gene. V shed 5 bases, J shed 6 bases, and the junction held 4 bases outside the gene matches. CDR3 length: 14 amino acids. This CDR3 reads CASSPGLAVNEQFF. DNA for the CDR3: TGTGCCAGCAGCCCAGGACTAGCGGTCAATGAGCAGTTCTTC.

The V call is TRBV30, the J call TRBJ1-5; the match to TRBD1 covers 7 bases. CDR3 length equals 16 residues. Germline V gene sequence: CDR1 GTSNPN, CDR2 SVGIG (reference sequence). V shed 2 bases, J shed 7 bases, and the junction held 14 bases outside the gene matches. The DNA of the CDR3 is TGTGCCTGGAGTCCGACGGGACAGCGAACAGGACAGCCCCAGCATTTT. Amino acid sequence: CAWSPTGQRTGQPQHF.

This chain uses TRBV11-2 with TRBJ2-1; the match to TRBD2 covers 7 bases. This CDR3 is built from 16 residues. Germline CDR1 and CDR2: SGHAT and FQNNGV. J gave up 6 bases and V 5 bases, and 13 bases lay outside the gene matches. CDR3 amino acids: CASSLLRRRESNEQFF. The CDR3 DNA follows: TGTGCCAGCAGCCTCCTACGAAGGCGGGAGAGCAATGAGCAGTTCTTC.

This chain joins TRBV18 and TRBJ1-6, with D unresolved. The CDR3 has 13 amino acids. Germline-derived CDR1 and CDR2 are KGHSH and LQKENI. V was shortened by 2 bases and J by 12 bases, with 11 bases between the two germline ends. The CDR3 sequence: CASSPTRDRPLHF. The CDR3 DNA follows: TGTGCCAGCTCACCAACAAGGGATAGACCCCTCCACTTT. Using reference TRBV18 and TRBJ1-6 for the parts outside the CDR3, the full variable domain is NAGVMQNPRHLVRRRGQEARLRCSPMKGHSHVYWYRQLPEEGLKFMVYLQKENIIDESGMPKERFSAEFPKEGPSILRIQQVVRGDSAAYFCASSPTRDRPLHFGNGTRLTVT.

The CDR3: CASSPLPSGNTIYF. CDR3 in DNA: TGTGCCAGCAGCCCCCTTCCGTCTGGAAACACCATATATTTT. The rearrangement links TRBV7-6 to TRBJ1-3; D is ambiguous. CDR3 length: 14 amino acids. CDR1 is SGHVS and CDR2 is FNYEAQ in the germline V gene. The V and J ends lost 5 bases and 1 base respectively, with 9 bases between them.

This clone is a singleton in its sample. The chain links TRBV5-1 to TRBJ2-3; tentatively, D is TRBD1 (5 bases). CDR1 is SGHRS and CDR2 is YFSETQ in the germline V gene. Trimming pared 4 bases from V and 0 bases from J, leaving 9 bases between. The length of the CDR3 is 14 residues. CDR3 coding DNA: TGCGCCAGCAGCCCAAGACAGAGCACAGATACGCAGTATTTT. Translating gives CASSPRQSTDTQYF.

The V and J genes are TRBV27 and TRBJ1-1; D unresolved. Germline values: CDR1 MNHEY, CDR2 SMNVEV (reference sequence). The CDR3 runs to 14 residues. Trimming removed 8 bases from V and 4 bases from J, with 17 bases in between. CDR3 amino acids: CASRPLGLSTEAFF. CDR3 sequence (DNA): TGTGCCAGCCGGCCCCTAGGGTTGAGCACTGAAGCTTTCTTT.

This chain links TRBV27 with TRBJ2-3; 9 bases map to TRBD1. This CDR3 contains 15 residues. The germline V gene encodes CDR1 MNHEY and CDR2 SMNVEV (reference sequence). V shed 7 bases and J 4 bases; nucleotides not matched to a gene: 9. Written as DNA, the CDR3 is TGTGCCAGCACCTCACGGACAGGGGAGGCAGATACGCAGTATTTT. Translation: CASTSRTGEADTQYF.

V usage is TRBV10-3 and J usage is TRBJ2-7; D might be TRBD1 (6 bases). The CDR3 contains 14 residues. The V gene's germline CDR1 is ENHRY and CDR2 SYGVKD. V shed 4 bases and J shed 4 bases, with 14 bases lying between them. CDR3 sequence (DNA): TGTGCCATCAGTGTGTCGGGACAACCTTACGAGCAGTACTTC. Translation gives CAISVSGQPYEQYF.

The chain links TRBV6-1 to TRBJ1-2; D perhaps matches TRBD1 (5 bases). Trimming took 3 bases from V and 8 from J, leaving 16 bases between them. CDR3 size: 14 residues. CDR1 and CDR2 from the germline V gene are MNHNS and SASEGT. The CDR3 DNA reads TGTGCCAGCAGTGAGGGGGACGGAGGTTTGGGCTACACCTTC. This gives the protein CASSEGDGGLGYTF.

On this clone: Other DNA sequences in the sample encode the same CDR3. The V call is TRBV5-4, the J call TRBJ2-7; TRBD1 might be the D (5 bases). Germline V gene sequence: CDR1 SGHNT, CDR2 YYREEE (reference sequence). V dropped 5 bases and J dropped 0 bases, with 9 bases sitting between them. This CDR3 is built from 13 residues. The CDR3 nucleotides read TGTGCCAGCAGAGGGGCAGGCTCCTACGAGCAGTACTTC. This sequence encodes CASRGAGSYEQYF.

The chain employs TRBV5-4 and TRBJ1-5; D may be TRBD1 (5 bases). Germline V gives CDR1 SGHNT, CDR2 YYREEE (reference sequence). The CDR3 has 14 residues. Trimming cost V 4 bases and J 4 bases, with 12 bases left between them. The CDR3 nucleotides are TGTGCCAGCAGCACCGGGACCGGTAATCAGCCCCAGCATTTT. The encoded protein is CASSTGTGNQPQHF.

The genes are TRBV5-1 and TRBJ2-3; 9 bases are a match to TRBD2. Germline trimming cut 4 bases from V and 4 bases from J; bases unmatched to any gene: 19. The CDR3 sequence is 19 residues long. Germline V gene lookup returns CDR1 SGHRS and CDR2 YFSETQ. CDR3 sequence reads: CASSPGQTIGLAYSDTQYF. The CDR3 DNA follows: TGCGCCAGCAGCCCGGGACAGACAATTGGACTAGCGTATTCAGATACGCAGTATTTT.

V and J are TRBV4-1 and TRBJ2-3; TRBD1 matches at 9 bases. The CDR3 totals 13 residues. V shed 8 bases and J 6 bases; nucleotides not matched to a gene: 6. The germline CDR1 and CDR2 sequences are MGHRA and YSYEKL. CDR3 nucleotides: TGCGCCAGCGCTGGGACAGGGATGGATACGCAGTATTTT. Translated, it gives CASAGTGMDTQYF.